Below, 2 T cell receptor beta chains from the same sample are listed, as sequenced in a study of T cells after yellow fever vaccination. A single record per CDR3 protein comes from TCRdb applying MiXCR to the 5' RACE reads. Here the sample spans tens of thousands of distinct CDR3 sequences, around 3.4% being singletons. Specimen: PBMCs, either bulk or a sorted T-cell subset (CD4+, CD8+, memory, or dextramer-sorted; not recorded which), collected about 49 days after the first yellow fever vaccination. These TCRs come from a man younger than 35 who received the YFV17D yellow fever vaccine.

This clonotype was found many times. The chain uses TRBV6-5 and TRBJ1-1, with D unresolved. The germline CDR1 and CDR2 sequences are MNHEY and SVGAGI. CDR3 length equals 15 residues. Trimming left V 0 bases short and J 4 bases short, with 12 bases between. The CDR3: CASSYSPGIGTEAFF. CDR3 DNA sequence: TGTGCCAGCAGTTACTCTCCGGGGATTGGCACTGAAGCTTTCTTT.

This clonotype was detected many times. The V gene is TRBV4-3, the J gene TRBJ2-5, with 9 nucleotides matching TRBD1. The ends lost 4 bases at V and 3 bases at J; junction bases unmatched: 6. Germline V lookup: CDR1 LGHNA, CDR2 YSLEER. The CDR3 consists of 15 residues. CDR3 sequence: CASSPRTGAEETQYF. CDR3 sequence (DNA): TGCGCCAGCAGCCCGCGGACAGGGGCGGAAGAGACCCAGTACTTC.